These 24 T cell receptor beta chains were sequenced from one sample in a study of blood T cell repertoires in COVID-19. Sequencing used immunoSEQ multiplex PCR; TCRdb keeps in-frame clones, though not all of them. The sample contains tens of thousands of clones, roughly 86% of which appear only once. Sequencing was done on a sample of peripheral blood. All receptors come from a human donor in a cohort sampled during active COVID-19.

V usage is TRBV12-3 or TRBV12-4 and J usage is TRBJ1-2; D might be TRBD1 (5 bases). This CDR3 is 13 amino acids long. The V and J ends lost 7 bases and 4 bases respectively, with 13 bases between them. The CDR3 DNA is TGTGCCAGCATCTCTCAGGGAATCTATGGCTACACCTTC. Translated: CASISQGIYGYTF.

V usage is TRBV7-2 and J usage is TRBJ2-3; the D gene is possibly TRBD2 (5 bases). This CDR3 is built from 15 residues. Germline lookup yields CDR1 SGHTA and CDR2 FQGNSA. The V end was cut by 1 base, the J end by 4 bases, with 12 bases between. For the CDR3, the DNA is TGTGCCAGCAGCTTAGGAGGGTTCGGGGCAGATACGCAGTATTTT. It yields the protein CASSLGGFGADTQYF.

V usage is TRBV12-3 or TRBV12-4 and J usage is TRBJ1-3; D remains ambiguous. V lost 3 bases and J lost 7, with 7 bases in between. This CDR3 has 12 residues. The CDR3 DNA reads as TGTGCCAGCAGTTTCGCTACGAACACCATATATTTT. It is translated as CASSFATNTIYF.

This sequence joins TRBV6-5 and TRBJ2-7, with D perhaps matching TRBD2 (5 bases). Germline values: CDR1 MNHEY, CDR2 SVGAGI. V was shortened by 6 bases and J by 5 bases, with 8 bases between the two germline ends. The CDR3 is 11 residues long. Here the CDR3 reads CASREANEQYF. CDR3 in DNA: TGTGCCAGCAGGGAGGCGAACGAGCAGTACTTC.

The chain uses TRBV10-3 and TRBJ1-1; no firm D call. CDR3 size: 12 residues. Germline V gene data show CDR1 as ENHRY and CDR2 as SYGVKD. Trimming took 2 bases from V and 3 from J, leaving 4 bases between them. The CDR3 reads CAISEPDTEAFF. In DNA, the CDR3 is TGTGCCATCAGTGAGCCGGACACTGAAGCTTTCTTT.

The chain employs TRBV19 and TRBJ1-1; 7 positions match TRBD1. The J segment lost 1 base and the V segment lost 7 bases, leaving 9 bases of the junction unmatched. The CDR3 has 15 amino acids. CDR1 and CDR2 from the germline V gene are LNHDA and SQIVND (reference sequence). The CDR3 DNA reads as TGTGCCAGTATGAGGGGGCGATTGGAGAACACTGAAGCTTTCTTT. Translated, it gives CASMRGRLENTEAFF.

This clone was detected only once. The rearrangement joins TRBV6-5 to TRBJ1-1, with 7 bases fitting TRBD1. Germline CDR1 MNHEY, CDR2 SVGAGI. Germline trimming cut 7 bases from V and 3 bases from J; bases unmatched to any gene: 11. This CDR3 spans 15 amino acids. CDR3 in DNA: TGTGCCAGCAATTTCGATTGGCAGGGGGACACTGAAGCTTTCTTT. As protein: CASNFDWQGDTEAFF.

V and J are TRBV20-1 and TRBJ1-2; a weak D match, TRBD1 (6 bases). The CDR3 runs to 11 residues. In germline, CDR1 is DFQATT, CDR2 SNEGSKA (reference sequence). The CDR3 reads CSRGALGGYTF. CDR3 DNA: TGCAGCCGGGGGGCATTGGGCGGCTACACCTTC.

This chain joins TRBV7-9 and TRBJ2-7; D is perhaps TRBD1 (6 bases). The V and J ends lost 2 bases and 4 bases respectively, with 9 bases between them. The CDR3 is 13 amino acids. Germline V gene data show CDR1 as SEHNR and CDR2 as FQNEAQ (reference sequence). CDR3 in DNA: TGTGCCAGCAGCTTAATGACAGGTTACGAGCAGTACTTC. It translates to CASSLMTGYEQYF.

The chain uses TRBV7-2 and TRBJ2-5; D is perhaps TRBD1 (5 bases). With 6 bases removed from V and 0 bases from J, the gap between germline ends came to 14 bases. CDR1 SGHTA and CDR2 FQGNSA come from the germline V gene. This CDR3 is built from 15 residues. This CDR3 reads CASSPGPKDQETQYF. The DNA for the CDR3 is TGTGCCAGCAGTCCAGGGCCAAAGGACCAAGAGACCCAGTACTTC.

This clone appeared a few times. The same CDR3 arises from other DNA sequences in this sample as well. The V gene is TRBV7-2, the J gene TRBJ2-3, with TRBD2 identical over 9 bases. The germline CDR1 and CDR2 sequences are SGHTA and FQGNSA. V was pared by 1 base and J by 3 bases, with 5 bases of the junction left unmatched. The CDR3 consists of 16 residues. The CDR3 here is CASSLVGLAGTDTQYF. Written as DNA, the CDR3 is TGTGCCAGCAGCTTAGTAGGGCTAGCGGGGACAGATACGCAGTATTTT.

The chain links TRBV2 to TRBJ1-5, with TRBD1 identical over 7 bases. The V segment lost 7 bases and the J segment 3 bases; nucleotides outside the gene matches: 6. Germline V CDR1 and CDR2: SNHLY, FYNNEI. This CDR3 spans 14 amino acids. This CDR3 is CASTFGTVNQPQHF. The CDR3 DNA follows: TGTGCCAGCACCTTCGGGACAGTCAATCAGCCCCAGCATTTT.

The chain carries TRBV18 and TRBJ1-5; D ambiguous. Between the trimmed V and J ends, which lost 6 bases and 6 bases, there was a span of 9 bases. CDR1 is KGHSH and CDR2 is LQKENI in the germline V gene. CDR3 length equals 12 residues. Written as DNA, the CDR3 is TGTGCCAGCTCTGGTGTCGGTCAGCCCCAGCATTTT. Amino acids: CASSGVGQPQHF.

This clone came up once. The CDR3 loop reads CASSQTGEFYEQYF. In DNA form, the CDR3 reads TGTGCCAGCTCCCAAACAGGGGAATTCTACGAGCAGTACTTC. This chain links TRBV18 with TRBJ2-7, with 7 bases matching TRBD1. Looked up from germline, CDR1 is KGHSH and CDR2 is LQKENI. The V and J ends lost 6 bases and 3 bases, in that order; junction bases with no gene match: 8. The CDR3 sequence is 14 residues long. Full variable domain (rest looked up from reference TRBV18 and TRBJ2-7): NAGVMQNPRHLVRRRGQEARLRCSPMKGHSHVYWYRQLPEEGLKFMVYLQKENIIDESGMPKERFSAEFPKEGPSILRIQQVVRGDSAAYFCASSQTGEFYEQYFGPGTRLTVT.

The chain couples TRBV9 to TRBJ2-6, with 8 nucleotides matching TRBD1. The CDR3 length is 20 residues. V dropped 0 bases and J dropped 0; count of bases not matched to a gene: 11. Germline CDR1 SGDLS, CDR2 YYNGEE. CDR3 nucleotides: TGTGCCAGCAGCGTAGCTGAGACAGGGGCCGTGGTCTCTGGGGCCAACGTCCTGACTTTC. Amino acids: CASSVAETGAVVSGANVLTF.

J is TRBJ1-3 and V is TRBV28; 9 positions agree with TRBD1. V gave up 8 bases and J gave up 4 bases; unmatched junction bases: 9. The CDR3 totals 15 residues. Germline assignment: CDR1 MDHEN and CDR2 SYDVKM. The CDR3 region is CASVKQGAGGNTIYF. CDR3 in DNA: TGTGCCAGCGTGAAACAGGGGGCAGGGGGAAACACCATATATTTT.

The rearrangement uses TRBV27 and TRBJ1-2, with D possibly TRBD1 on 6 matching bases. CDR1 is MNHEY, CDR2 SMNVEV, per germline (reference sequence). The CDR3 covers 12 residues. V lost 7 bases and J 6 bases, leaving 12 bases between the germline ends. The CDR3 region is CASKQGLDGYTF. CDR3 bases: TGTGCCAGCAAACAGGGTCTGGATGGCTACACCTTC.

V gene TRBV19 combines with J gene TRBJ2-7; TRBD1 agrees at 9 bases. Trimming at V came to 1 base and at J to 5 bases, leaving 0 bases not matched to a gene. The CDR3 totals 13 residues. Germline CDR1 and CDR2: LNHDA and SQIVND (reference sequence). DNA for the CDR3: TGTGCCAGTAGTATAGGGACAGGGGACGAGCAGTACTTC. Its protein product is CASSIGTGDEQYF.

This chain connects TRBV2 to TRBJ2-7; the D is unclear. The V and J ends lost 3 bases and 4 bases respectively, with 10 bases between them. The length of the CDR3 is 13 residues. Germline V gene sequence: CDR1 SNHLY, CDR2 FYNNEI. CDR3 residues: CASSEGPVYEQYF. The CDR3 DNA sequence: TGTGCCAGCAGTGAGGGCCCCGTATACGAGCAGTACTTC.

The genes are TRBV5-6 and TRBJ1-1, with 7 bases identical to TRBD1. Per germline, CDR1 SGHDT and CDR2 YYEEEE. V lost 2 bases, J lost 2 bases, and 6 bases stayed unmatched. The CDR3 is 15 residues long. In nucleotides, the CDR3 is TGTGCCAGCAGCTTCCGGACAGGAGTTAACACTGAAGCTTTCTTT. Its protein is CASSFRTGVNTEAFF.

V and J are TRBV3-1 (or the pseudogene TRBV3-2) and TRBJ2-3, with 15 positions matching TRBD2. Germline assignment: CDR1 LGHDT and CDR2 YNNKEL (reference sequence). V lost 3 bases to trimming and J lost 5 bases; unmatched junction nucleotides: 9. The CDR3 spans 18 residues. The CDR3 region is CASSHARTSGGAGDTQYF. The CDR3 DNA follows: TGTGCCAGCAGCCATGCGAGGACTAGCGGGGGGGCGGGAGATACGCAGTATTTT.

The CDR3 loop is CATSRDSGLWTQYF. CDR3 bases: TGTGCCACCAGCAGAGATTCCGGGTTGTGGACCCAGTACTTC. The chain uses TRBV15 and TRBJ2-5, with D hard to call. V lost 0 bases to trimming and J lost 7 bases, with 12 bases between them. The CDR3 extends over 14 amino acids. Germline CDR1 reads LNHNV; CDR2 reads YYDKDF (reference sequence).

This clone was observed once. This chain connects TRBV3-1 (or the pseudogene TRBV3-2) to TRBJ1-1; D possibly corresponds to TRBD1 (6 bases). With 3 bases removed from V and 4 bases from J, the gap between germline ends came to 15 bases. CDR1 and CDR2 from the germline V gene are LGHDT and YNNKEL (reference sequence). CDR3 length: 15 amino acids. CDR3 sequence: CASSHIRGGITEAFF. The CDR3 DNA reads TGTGCCAGCAGCCACATAAGGGGGGGGATCACTGAAGCTTTCTTT.

This clone came up once. The J gene is TRBJ1-3, the V gene TRBV4-2, with D unresolved. The CDR3 spans 15 residues. Trimming cost V 3 bases and J 4 bases, with 13 bases left between them. Germline V gene sequence: CDR1 LGHNA, CDR2 YNFKEQ. The CDR3 sequence is CASSHLVGAGNTIYF. Here the CDR3 DNA reads TGTGCCAGCAGCCACTTGGTGGGAGCGGGAAACACCATATATTTT.